Listed below are T cell receptor beta chains from one sample, sequenced in a study. Each CDR3 protein is one row after TCRdb ran MiXCR on the RT-PCR reads. The repertoire includes about 680,000 distinct CDR3 sequences, 12% to 15% of them detected once, and 3.6% sits in the top ten. What was sequenced was memory CD4+ T cells from blood. These receptors came from a female donor in good health, serving as a healthy control. Each CDR3 is given with its conserved first and last residue. The order of the fields is clone size, J gene, D gene, V gene, CDR3 DNA, CDR3 protein. The D gene is left open where the match is weak. A row's size may be missing; if present it is once, few, many or a size class.

abundance: few
j_gene: TRBJ1-5
d_gene: -
v_gene: TRBV6-2/TRBV6-3
CDR3nt: TGTGCCAGCAGTTCCGGCGAGTGGAGAGGCAATCAGCCCCAGCATTTT
CDR3aa: CASSSGEWRGNQPQHF

abundance: many
j_gene: TRBJ2-5
d_gene: -
v_gene: TRBV18
CDR3nt: TGTGCCAGCTCACCAGGACCGGTACAAGAGACCCAGTACTTC
CDR3aa: CASSPGPVQETQYF

abundance: many
j_gene: TRBJ2-7
d_gene: -
v_gene: TRBV7-2
CDR3nt: TGTGCCAGCAGCTTAGACAGGGCTCGCTACGAGCAGTACTTC
CDR3aa: CASSLDRARYEQYF

abundance: -
j_gene: TRBJ2-7
d_gene: -
v_gene: TRBV7-2
CDR3nt: TGTGCCAGCAGTCGAGGGATGTCAGGGGAGCAGTACTTC
CDR3aa: CASSRGMSGEQYF

abundance: few
j_gene: TRBJ2-6
d_gene: TRBD1
v_gene: TRBV20-1
CDR3nt: TGCAGTGCTAGAGACGCCGGGACAGGGGGCGCTGGGGCCAACGTCCTGACTTTC
CDR3aa: CSARDAGTGGAGANVLTF

abundance: -
j_gene: TRBJ2-7
d_gene: TRBD1
v_gene: TRBV28
CDR3nt: TGTGCCAGCAGTCTAGGGGGCGCTCAAGCCTACGAGCAGTACTTC
CDR3aa: CASSLGGAQAYEQYF

abundance: -
j_gene: TRBJ2-1
d_gene: TRBD2
v_gene: TRBV5-1
CDR3nt: TGCGCCAGCAGCTTTACTAGCGGGAGGGGGTATGATGAGCAGTTCTTC
CDR3aa: CASSFTSGRGYDEQFF

abundance: many
j_gene: TRBJ2-2
d_gene: -
v_gene: TRBV24-1
CDR3nt: TGTGCCACCCCTAAGTCACGACAGGTTACCGGGGAGCTGTTTTTT
CDR3aa: CATPKSRQVTGELFF

abundance: -
j_gene: TRBJ2-3
d_gene: TRBD1
v_gene: TRBV6-5
CDR3nt: TGTGCCAGCAGGCACAGGGGTGGTTGGACAGATACGCAGTATTTT
CDR3aa: CASRHRGGWTDTQYF

abundance: few
j_gene: TRBJ1-1
d_gene: -
v_gene: TRBV27
CDR3nt: TGTGCCAGCGGCAAGACCTTGGAGGGCACTGAAGCTTTCTTT
CDR3aa: CASGKTLEGTEAFF

abundance: -
j_gene: TRBJ1-4
d_gene: -
v_gene: TRBV20-1
CDR3nt: TGCAGTGCCCAGCGAGGGCCTAATGAAAAACTGTTTTTT
CDR3aa: CSAQRGPNEKLFF

abundance: -
j_gene: TRBJ2-1
d_gene: -
v_gene: TRBV20-1
CDR3nt: TGCAGTGCTAACAGGATGGGTGATTACAATGAGCAGTTCTTC
CDR3aa: CSANRMGDYNEQFF

abundance: many
j_gene: TRBJ2-1
d_gene: TRBD1
v_gene: TRBV20-1
CDR3nt: TGCAGTGCTTTAGAGGGGGCGCAGTTCTTC
CDR3aa: CSALEGAQFF

abundance: -
j_gene: TRBJ2-1
d_gene: -
v_gene: TRBV28
CDR3nt: TGTGCCAGCATTTCCCCCGGGACTGCCAACAATGAGCAGTTCTTC
CDR3aa: CASISPGTANNEQFF

abundance: few
j_gene: TRBJ1-1
d_gene: TRBD1
v_gene: TRBV7-2
CDR3nt: TGTGCCAGCAGCTGGGACAGGGTTACTGAAGCTTTCTTT
CDR3aa: CASSWDRVTEAFF

abundance: many
j_gene: TRBJ1-5
d_gene: -
v_gene: TRBV20-1
CDR3nt: TGCAGTGCTAGAGCGGCGGAGAGCAATCAGCCCCAGCATTTT
CDR3aa: CSARAAESNQPQHF

abundance: many
j_gene: TRBJ2-5
d_gene: -
v_gene: TRBV20-1
CDR3nt: TGCAGTGCTCCTCCGGCACCCCAAGAGACCCAGTACTTC
CDR3aa: CSAPPAPQETQYF

abundance: -
j_gene: TRBJ2-7
d_gene: TRBD1
v_gene: TRBV5-4
CDR3nt: TGTGCCAGCAGAAAACAGGGGGCGGGTTACGAGCAGTACTTC
CDR3aa: CASRKQGAGYEQYF

abundance: few
j_gene: TRBJ1-5
d_gene: -
v_gene: TRBV28
CDR3nt: TGTGCCAGCATCGAGAAGGAATCGCGGCCCCAGCATTTT
CDR3aa: CASIEKESRPQHF

abundance: -
j_gene: TRBJ1-4
d_gene: -
v_gene: TRBV5-1
CDR3nt: TGCGCCAGCAGCTTGATCGGGCAGGGTTCGGAAAAACTGTTTTTT
CDR3aa: CASSLIGQGSEKLFF

abundance: many
j_gene: TRBJ1-6
d_gene: -
v_gene: TRBV11-2
CDR3nt: TGTGCCAGCAGCCTCGCCGCCGATTCACCCCTCCACTTT
CDR3aa: CASSLAADSPLHF

abundance: many
j_gene: TRBJ2-1
d_gene: TRBD2
v_gene: TRBV4-1
CDR3nt: TGCGCCAGCAGCCAAGTCCCACCGACTAGCGGGTTACGGGATGAGCAGTTCTTC
CDR3aa: CASSQVPPTSGLRDEQFF

abundance: many
j_gene: TRBJ1-5
d_gene: -
v_gene: TRBV6-6
CDR3nt: TGTGCCAGCATGAGTGGAAGCAATCAGCCCCAGCATTTT
CDR3aa: CASMSGSNQPQHF

abundance: -
j_gene: TRBJ1-1
d_gene: -
v_gene: TRBV9
CDR3nt: TGTGCCAGCAGCGTAGGAGGGTCCCATAACACTGAAGCTTTCTTT
CDR3aa: CASSVGGSHNTEAFF

abundance: many
j_gene: TRBJ2-7
d_gene: -
v_gene: TRBV12-3/TRBV12-4
CDR3nt: TGTGCCAGCAGTTTCCAGCCCCTTGAGGTGCAGTACTTC
CDR3aa: CASSFQPLEVQYF

abundance: few
j_gene: TRBJ1-5
d_gene: -
v_gene: TRBV29-1
CDR3nt: TGCAGCGTCAAGCGAGACCGCAATCAGCCCCAGCATTTT
CDR3aa: CSVKRDRNQPQHF

abundance: few
j_gene: TRBJ1-5
d_gene: TRBD1
v_gene: TRBV25-1
CDR3nt: TGTGCCAGCGCCCCAGGGGGCACCACAAATCAGCCCCAGCATTTT
CDR3aa: CASAPGGTTNQPQHF

abundance: few
j_gene: TRBJ2-3
d_gene: -
v_gene: TRBV7-2
CDR3nt: TGTGCCAGCAGCTTAGGTTGGTCAGATACGCAGTATTTT
CDR3aa: CASSLGWSDTQYF

abundance: -
j_gene: TRBJ1-2
d_gene: TRBD1
v_gene: TRBV20-1
CDR3nt: TGCAGTGCGGGACAGGGGGTTAACTATGGCTACACCTTC
CDR3aa: CSAGQGVNYGYTF

abundance: -
j_gene: TRBJ2-3
d_gene: TRBD2
v_gene: TRBV20-1
CDR3nt: TGCAGTGCTTCCGCGGGGGAGGGGACCACAGATACGCAGTATTTT
CDR3aa: CSASAGEGTTDTQYF

abundance: -
j_gene: TRBJ2-5
d_gene: TRBD2
v_gene: TRBV10-3
CDR3nt: TGTGCCATCAGTTCCCCGGGAGGGGGGCCGGTAGAGACCCAGTACTTC
CDR3aa: CAISSPGGGPVETQYF

abundance: -
j_gene: TRBJ2-7
d_gene: -
v_gene: TRBV27
CDR3nt: TGTGCCAGCAGCGGTAGGTATGACGGAGGGTACGAGCAGTACTTC
CDR3aa: CASSGRYDGGYEQYF

abundance: few
j_gene: TRBJ2-3
d_gene: TRBD2
v_gene: TRBV5-1
CDR3nt: TGCGCCAGCAGCTTGGTCAGCGGGGGTATGGGTACGCAGTATTTT
CDR3aa: CASSLVSGGMGTQYF

abundance: few
j_gene: TRBJ1-6
d_gene: -
v_gene: TRBV7-2
CDR3nt: TGTGCCAGCAGCCCCCATGAGGGGGGGGCCGGTTCACCCCTCCACTTT
CDR3aa: CASSPHEGGAGSPLHF

abundance: -
j_gene: TRBJ2-7
d_gene: TRBD1
v_gene: TRBV15
CDR3nt: TGTGCCACCAGCCCCACAGGGGGCGGCCTTGGGGACGAGCAGTACTTC
CDR3aa: CATSPTGGGLGDEQYF

abundance: -
j_gene: TRBJ1-2
d_gene: TRBD1
v_gene: TRBV5-1
CDR3nt: TGCGCCAGCAGCTTGGGACAGGGGGTTGGCTACACCTTC
CDR3aa: CASSLGQGVGYTF

abundance: few
j_gene: TRBJ2-3
d_gene: -
v_gene: TRBV5-4
CDR3nt: TGTGCCAGCAGCTTTGATTCCGGGGGTTACACAGATACGCAGTATTTT
CDR3aa: CASSFDSGGYTDTQYF

abundance: -
j_gene: TRBJ2-2
d_gene: TRBD2
v_gene: TRBV27
CDR3nt: TGTGCCAGCAGTGGACTAGCGGGAGGGCCAGTCACCGGGGAGCTGTTTTTT
CDR3aa: CASSGLAGGPVTGELFF

abundance: -
j_gene: TRBJ2-5
d_gene: -
v_gene: TRBV20-1
CDR3nt: TGCAGTGGAACTCTGGACAGACGATACGACCAGTACTTC
CDR3aa: CSGTLDRRYDQYF

abundance: -
j_gene: TRBJ1-1
d_gene: -
v_gene: TRBV10-3
CDR3nt: TGTGCCATCACCGCCTCCCTTACTAACACTGAAGCTTTCTTT
CDR3aa: CAITASLTNTEAFF

abundance: few
j_gene: TRBJ2-1
d_gene: TRBD1
v_gene: TRBV18
CDR3nt: TGTGCCAGCTCATCGCAGGGGGCTGAGCAGTTCTTC
CDR3aa: CASSSQGAEQFF

abundance: few
j_gene: TRBJ2-5
d_gene: TRBD2
v_gene: TRBV9
CDR3nt: TGTGCCAGCAGCATCCGTAGTGGGGGGGGGAGTCAAGAGACCCAGTACTTC
CDR3aa: CASSIRSGGGSQETQYF

abundance: few
j_gene: TRBJ2-3
d_gene: -
v_gene: TRBV7-2
CDR3nt: TGTGCCAGCAGCTTAGCGGGCCGGTGGATAGATACGCAGTATTTT
CDR3aa: CASSLAGRWIDTQYF

abundance: -
j_gene: TRBJ2-1
d_gene: TRBD2
v_gene: TRBV7-7
CDR3nt: TGTGCCAGCAGCTACACTAGCGGGGTGTACTACAATGAGCAGTTCTTC
CDR3aa: CASSYTSGVYYNEQFF